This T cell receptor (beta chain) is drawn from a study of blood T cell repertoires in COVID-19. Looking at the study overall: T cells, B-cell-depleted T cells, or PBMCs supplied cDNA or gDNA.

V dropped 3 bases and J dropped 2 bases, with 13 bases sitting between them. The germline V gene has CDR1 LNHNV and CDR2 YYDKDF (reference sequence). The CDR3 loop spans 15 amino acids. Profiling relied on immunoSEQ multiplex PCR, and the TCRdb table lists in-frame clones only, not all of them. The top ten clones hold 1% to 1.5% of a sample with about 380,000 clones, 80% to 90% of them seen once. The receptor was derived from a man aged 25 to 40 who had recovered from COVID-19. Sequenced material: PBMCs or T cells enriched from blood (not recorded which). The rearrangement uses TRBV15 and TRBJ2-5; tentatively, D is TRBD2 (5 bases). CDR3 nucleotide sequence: TGTGCCACCAGCAGGGAACGCGGAGGTCAAGAGACCCAGTACTTC. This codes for CATSRERGGQETQYF.